This T cell receptor (beta chain) comes out of a study of beta chain features in type 1 diabetes. Findings and caveats of the study: Type 1 diabetes patients had VDJ junctions that carried fewer insertions and more deletions.

The CDR3 has 13 residues. The V and J ends lost 4 bases and 2 bases respectively, with 9 bases between them. From germline, CDR1 is SEHNR and CDR2 FQNEAQ (reference sequence). On average, the one heparinised blood draw given by each donor was roughly 100 mL. This clone was observed many times. Its antigen is not identified. Since all of the isolated RNA was reverse transcribed, expressed TCRB transcripts were what got sequenced. Produced via immunoSEQ multiplex PCR; TCRdb's table is partial and in-frame only. The profile shows 310,000 or so clones, 8% of them singletons. Sequencing was done on a sample of central memory CD4+ T cells from blood. The receptor was derived from a young woman in good health. The chain employs TRBV7-9 and TRBJ2-7; perhaps TRBD1 as D (5 bases). The CDR3 sequence: CASSSQGTYEQYF. CDR3 coding DNA: TGTGCCAGCAGCTCTCAGGGAACCTACGAGCAGTACTTC.